This T cell receptor beta chain was retrieved from a study of CD49a tissue-resident CD8 T cells in human skin (dated by TCRdb to about 2017). Regarding the study in general: The study examined tissue-resident memory CD8+ T cell subsets in human skin defined by CD49a, CD69 and CD103 expression.

The library came from the immunoSEQ multiplex PCR assay. The authors processed their data as follows. TCR V beta family usage frequencies were compared across the sorted blood, dermal and epidermal CD8+ T cell populations. TCRdb took over this immuneACCESS table, retaining in-frame rearrangements with V and J assigned. Such tables are incomplete; in checked studies, under half of the missing clones stem from an unresolved V gene, and the remainder is unexplained. The V and J calls and clone size are taken from that table; D and trimming were inferred from the DNA. This sample comprises over a thousand clones, about 79% of them detected only once. Approximately 10% of the sample rests with the top ten. With respect to this clone: No antigen is known for it. Base qualities are not recorded, but no much larger clone differs from it by a single base.

For several healthy donors, CD8+ T cells were sorted from blood, dermis and epidermis, and the TCR beta CDR3 regions of these cells were analysed. Both blood and skin samples were provided by each TCR-sequenced donor, and all TCR-sequenced donors were healthy individuals. Sorting was used to isolate CD8+ T cell populations prior to TCR beta sequencing. Before T cell analysis, skin was split into dermal and epidermal compartments. Sequenced sample: CD103- CD8+ T cells sorted from skin dermis. The TCR sequence derives from a human donor in good health.

The nucleotide sequence is given as TGTGCCACCCCTTGGGGGGGGAACTCCTACAATGAGCAGTTCTTC. The encoded protein is CATPWGGNSYNEQFF. This chain is built from TRBV7-9 and TRBJ2-1; 7 of the junction bases match TRBD2. The CDR3 goes from the cysteine to the phenylalanine over 15 residues. The sequence is cut down to CDR3 DNA, 45 bases in frame from base 1. Compared with germline, V lacks 10 bases and J lacks 0 bases; bases without a gene match: 9. Looking up the germline V gene (reference sequence) yields CDR1 SEHNR and CDR2 FQNEAQ.